This TCR beta chain was captured by sequencing in a study of CD8 T cells in ankylosing spondylitis. Study-wide results and limits: There were earlier reports of some motif variants in reactive arthritis synovial fluid and blood. A motif in TCR beta, a set of eight highly homologous variants, appeared characteristic of ankylosing spondylitis blood. According to the report, clones linked to the disease were significantly enriched in matched synovial fluid samples taken from ankylosing spondylitis patients.

Details on this clonotype: No antigen is known for it.

Molecular-barcoded quantitative 5'-RACE produced these TCR beta libraries. TCRdb independently ran MiXCR on the 5' RACE reads; one entry per CDR3 protein. The table includes around 140,000 distinct CDR3 sequences, approximately 17% detected once. Germline assignment: CDR1 KGHDR and CDR2 SFDVKD. V shed 4 bases and J shed 6 bases, with 28 bases lying between them. The CDR3 runs 19 residues. Material: blood, either unsorted or a sorted T cell fraction (not recorded which). The rearrangement uses TRBV24-1 and TRBJ2-3; perhaps TRBD1 as D (6 bases). The clonotype was recovered from a male donor with ankylosing spondylitis. CDR3 bases: TGTGCCACCAGTGACTCCCGTCGCCAATCCGGGACAATGGTTGATACGCAGTATTTT. Translating it yields CATSDSRRQSGTMVDTQYF.